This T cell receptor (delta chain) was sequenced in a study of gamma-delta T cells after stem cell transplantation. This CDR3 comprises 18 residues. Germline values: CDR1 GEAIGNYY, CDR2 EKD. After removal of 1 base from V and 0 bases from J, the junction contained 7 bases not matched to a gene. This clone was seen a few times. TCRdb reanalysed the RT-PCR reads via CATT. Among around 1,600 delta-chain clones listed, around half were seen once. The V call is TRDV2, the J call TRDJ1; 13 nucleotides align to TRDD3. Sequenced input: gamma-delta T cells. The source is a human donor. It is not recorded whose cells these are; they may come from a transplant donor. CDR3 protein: CACDTVLGDTLNTDKLIF. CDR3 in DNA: TGTGCCTGTGACACTGTACTGGGGGATACGCTTAACACCGATAAACTCATCTTT.